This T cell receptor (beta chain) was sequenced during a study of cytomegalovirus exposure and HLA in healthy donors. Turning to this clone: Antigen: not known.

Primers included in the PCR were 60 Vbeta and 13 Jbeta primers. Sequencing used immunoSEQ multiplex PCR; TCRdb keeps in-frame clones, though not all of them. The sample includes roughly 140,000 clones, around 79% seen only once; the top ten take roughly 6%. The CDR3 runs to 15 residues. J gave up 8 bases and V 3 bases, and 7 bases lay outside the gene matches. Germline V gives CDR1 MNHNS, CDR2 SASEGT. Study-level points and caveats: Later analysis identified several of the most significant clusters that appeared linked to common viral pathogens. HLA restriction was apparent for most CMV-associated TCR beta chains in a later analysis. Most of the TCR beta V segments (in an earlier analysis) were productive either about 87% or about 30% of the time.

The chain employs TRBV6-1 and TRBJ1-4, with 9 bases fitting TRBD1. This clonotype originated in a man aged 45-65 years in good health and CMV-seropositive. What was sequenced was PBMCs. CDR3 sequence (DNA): TGTGCCAGCAGTGAGGCGACAGGGGGATGGGAAAAACTGTTTTTT. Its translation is CASSEATGGWEKLFF.